Sequencing of this TCR beta chain was carried out in a study of lymphopenia after photon versus proton radiotherapy. Broader study findings: After lymphocyte nadir, photon-treated repertoires showed oligoclonal expansion, especially CD8+ Temra. Photon-treated patients lost naive T cells and TCR diversity; proton-treated stayed stable. Authors raise, but do not show, better survival with proton therapy.

V lost 5 bases and J lost 3; bases outside the gene matches: 6. The CDR3 sequence is 16 residues long. CDR1 and CDR2 from the germline V gene are SGHNT and YENEEA. For this clone: Antigen unknown.

Clones were read by immunoSEQ multiplex PCR, and TCRdb kept only the in-frame ones, dropping some. Here the sample spans tens of thousands of clones, about 90% being singletons. The J gene is TRBJ2-2, the V gene TRBV11-3; 10 bases align to TRBD1. The clonotype originates from an elderly man with esophageal cancer. The sequencing here drew on peripheral blood, taken from a patient treated with proton-based radiotherapy. The CDR3 DNA is TGTGCCAGCAGCCCATGGACAGGGGGGGACACCGGGGAGCTGTTTTTT. Protein product: CASSPWTGGDTGELFF.